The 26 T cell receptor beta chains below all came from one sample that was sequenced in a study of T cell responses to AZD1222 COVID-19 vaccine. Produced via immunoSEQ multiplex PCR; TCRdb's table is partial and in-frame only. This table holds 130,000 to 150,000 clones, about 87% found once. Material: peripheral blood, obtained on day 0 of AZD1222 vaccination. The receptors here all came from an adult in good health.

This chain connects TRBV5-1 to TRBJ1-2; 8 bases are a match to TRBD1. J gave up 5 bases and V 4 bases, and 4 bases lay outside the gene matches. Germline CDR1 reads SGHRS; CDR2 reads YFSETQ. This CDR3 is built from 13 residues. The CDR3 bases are TGCGCCAGCAGCACCGGGACAGGTTATGGCTACACCTTC. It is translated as CASSTGTGYGYTF. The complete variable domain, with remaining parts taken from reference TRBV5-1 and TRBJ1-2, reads KAGVTQTPRYLIKTRGQQVTLSCSPISGHRSVSWYQQTPGQGLQFLFEYFSETQRNKGNFPGRFSGRQFSNSRSEMNVSTLELGDSALYLCASSTGTGYGYTFGSGTRLTVV.

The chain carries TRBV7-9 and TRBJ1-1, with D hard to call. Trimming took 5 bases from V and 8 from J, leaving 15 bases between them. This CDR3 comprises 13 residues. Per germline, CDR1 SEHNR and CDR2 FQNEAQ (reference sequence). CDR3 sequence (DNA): TGTGCCAGCAGCGCAAATCGAGCTTACGAAGCTTTCTTT. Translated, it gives CASSANRAYEAFF.

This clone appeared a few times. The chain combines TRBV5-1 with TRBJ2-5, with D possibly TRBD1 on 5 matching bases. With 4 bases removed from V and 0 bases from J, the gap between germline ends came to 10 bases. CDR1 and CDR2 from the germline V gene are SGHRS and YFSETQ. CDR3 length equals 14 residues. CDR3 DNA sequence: TGCGCCAGCAGCACGGGCAGGGACCAAGAGACCCAGTACTTC. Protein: CASSTGRDQETQYF.

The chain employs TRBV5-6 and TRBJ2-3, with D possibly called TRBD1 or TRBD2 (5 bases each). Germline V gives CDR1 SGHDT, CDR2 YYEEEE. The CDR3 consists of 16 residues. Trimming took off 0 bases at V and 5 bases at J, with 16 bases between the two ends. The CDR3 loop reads CASSLAGAGWGDTQYF. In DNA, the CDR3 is TGTGCCAGCAGCTTGGCCGGGGCAGGGTGGGGAGATACGCAGTATTTT.

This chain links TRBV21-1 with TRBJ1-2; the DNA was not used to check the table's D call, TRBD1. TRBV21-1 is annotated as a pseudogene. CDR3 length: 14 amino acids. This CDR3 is CASRTTGPRVGYTF. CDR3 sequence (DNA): TGTGCCAGCAGAACGACAGGGCCAAGGGTTGGCTACACCTTC.

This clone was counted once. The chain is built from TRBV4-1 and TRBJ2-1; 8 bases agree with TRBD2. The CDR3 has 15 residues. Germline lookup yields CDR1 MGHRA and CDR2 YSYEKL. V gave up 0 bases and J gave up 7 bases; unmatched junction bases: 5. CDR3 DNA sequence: TGCGCCAGCAGCCAAGATGTCCGGGGGGGTAATGAGCAGTTCTTC. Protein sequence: CASSQDVRGGNEQFF.

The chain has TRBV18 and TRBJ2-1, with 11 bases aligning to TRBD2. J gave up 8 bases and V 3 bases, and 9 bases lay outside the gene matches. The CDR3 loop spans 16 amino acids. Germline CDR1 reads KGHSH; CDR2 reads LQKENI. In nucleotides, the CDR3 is TGTGCCAGCTCACCCGGGATAGCGGGGGGGCTCGATGAGCAGTTCTTC. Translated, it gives CASSPGIAGGLDEQFF.

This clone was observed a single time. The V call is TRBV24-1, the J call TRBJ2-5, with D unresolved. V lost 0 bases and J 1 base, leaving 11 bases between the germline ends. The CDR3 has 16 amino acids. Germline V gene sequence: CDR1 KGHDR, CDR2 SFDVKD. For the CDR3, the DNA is TGTGCCACCAGTGATTTGCCGGGCGCCCCCCAAGAGACCCAGTACTTC. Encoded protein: CATSDLPGAPQETQYF.

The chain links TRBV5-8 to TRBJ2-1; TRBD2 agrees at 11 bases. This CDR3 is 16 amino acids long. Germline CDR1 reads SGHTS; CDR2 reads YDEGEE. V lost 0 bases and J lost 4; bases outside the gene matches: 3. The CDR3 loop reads CASSLELAGGYNEQFF. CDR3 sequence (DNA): TGTGCCAGCAGCTTGGAGCTAGCGGGGGGTTACAATGAGCAGTTCTTC.

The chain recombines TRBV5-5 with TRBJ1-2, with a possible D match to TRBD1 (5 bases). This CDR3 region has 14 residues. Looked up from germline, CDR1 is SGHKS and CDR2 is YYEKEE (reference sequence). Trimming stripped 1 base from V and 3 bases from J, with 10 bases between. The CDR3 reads CASSLSAGDYGYTF. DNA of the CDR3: TGTGCCAGCAGCTTGAGTGCGGGGGACTATGGCTACACCTTC.

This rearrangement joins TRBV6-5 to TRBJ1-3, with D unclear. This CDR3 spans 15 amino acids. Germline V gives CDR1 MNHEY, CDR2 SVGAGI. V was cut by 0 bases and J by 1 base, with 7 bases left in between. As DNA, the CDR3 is TGTGCCAGCAGTTACTCGTCCCAATCTGGAAACACCATATATTTT. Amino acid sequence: CASSYSSQSGNTIYF.

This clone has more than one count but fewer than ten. This CDR3 reads CASSLGRPQILYEQYF. CDR3 DNA sequence: TGTGCCAGCAGTTTAGGGCGTCCGCAGATCCTCTACGAGCAGTACTTC. The V call is TRBV27, the J call TRBJ2-7; D is undetermined. The CDR3 spans 16 residues. Germline V lookup: CDR1 MNHEY, CDR2 SMNVEV (reference sequence). Trimming stripped 2 bases from V and 3 bases from J, with 17 bases between.

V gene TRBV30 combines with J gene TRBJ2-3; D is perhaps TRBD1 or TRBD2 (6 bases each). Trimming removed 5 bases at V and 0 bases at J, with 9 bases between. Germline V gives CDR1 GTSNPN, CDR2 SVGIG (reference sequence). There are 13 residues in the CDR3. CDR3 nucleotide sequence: TGTGCCTGGTCGGGGGCTAGCACAGATACGCAGTATTTT. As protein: CAWSGASTDTQYF.

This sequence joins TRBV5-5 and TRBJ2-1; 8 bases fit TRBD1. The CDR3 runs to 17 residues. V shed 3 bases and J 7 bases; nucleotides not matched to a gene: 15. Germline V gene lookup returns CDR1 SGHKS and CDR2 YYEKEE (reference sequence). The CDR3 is CASSWGQGWDRLNEQFF. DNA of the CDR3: TGTGCCAGCAGCTGGGGCCAGGGGTGGGACAGGTTGAATGAGCAGTTCTTC.

The CDR3 coding sequence is TGTGCCACTTCGGGTTGGGTCCAAGAGACCCAGTACTTC. The encoded protein is CATSGWVQETQYF. This chain joins TRBV19 and TRBJ2-5; no clear D. Per the germline V gene, CDR1 is LNHDA and CDR2 is SQIVND (reference sequence). CDR3 size: 13 residues. V was trimmed by 10 bases and J by 1 base, leaving 13 bases between them.

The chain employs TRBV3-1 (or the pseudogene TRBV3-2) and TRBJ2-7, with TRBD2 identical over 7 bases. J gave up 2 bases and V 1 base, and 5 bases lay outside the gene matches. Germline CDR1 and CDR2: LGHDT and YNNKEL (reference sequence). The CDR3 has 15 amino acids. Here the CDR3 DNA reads TGTGCCAGCAGCCAAGGGTGGGAGGGAGCCTACGAGCAGTACTTC. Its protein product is CASSQGWEGAYEQYF.

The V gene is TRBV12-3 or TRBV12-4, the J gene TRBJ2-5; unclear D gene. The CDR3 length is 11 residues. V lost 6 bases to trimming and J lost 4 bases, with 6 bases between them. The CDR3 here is CASRYRETQYF. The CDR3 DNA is TGTGCCAGCAGGTACCGAGAGACCCAGTACTTC.

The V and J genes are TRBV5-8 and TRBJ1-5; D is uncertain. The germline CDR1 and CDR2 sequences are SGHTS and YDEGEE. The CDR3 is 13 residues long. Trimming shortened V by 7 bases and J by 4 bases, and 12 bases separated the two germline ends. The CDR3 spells CASGTVDNQPQHF. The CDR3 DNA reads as TGTGCCAGCGGAACCGTGGATAATCAGCCCCAGCATTTT.

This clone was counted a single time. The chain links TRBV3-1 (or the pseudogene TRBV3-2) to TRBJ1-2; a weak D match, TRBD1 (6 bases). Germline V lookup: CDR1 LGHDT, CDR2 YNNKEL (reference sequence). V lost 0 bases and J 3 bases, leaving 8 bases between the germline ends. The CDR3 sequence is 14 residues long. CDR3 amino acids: CASSQDPGDYGYTF. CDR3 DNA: TGTGCCAGCAGCCAAGATCCAGGGGACTATGGCTACACCTTC.

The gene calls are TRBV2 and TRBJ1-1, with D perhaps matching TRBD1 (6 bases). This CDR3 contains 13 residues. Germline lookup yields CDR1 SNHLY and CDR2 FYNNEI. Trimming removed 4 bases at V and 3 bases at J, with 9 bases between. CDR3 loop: CASSVQGYTEAFF. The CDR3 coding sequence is TGTGCCAGCAGTGTACAGGGTTACACTGAAGCTTTCTTT.

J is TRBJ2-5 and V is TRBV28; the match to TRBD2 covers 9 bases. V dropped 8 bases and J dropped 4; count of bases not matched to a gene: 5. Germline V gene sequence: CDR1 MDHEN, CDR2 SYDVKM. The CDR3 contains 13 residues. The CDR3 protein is CASQSLAGETQYF. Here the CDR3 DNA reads TGTGCCAGCCAATCACTAGCGGGAGAGACCCAGTACTTC.

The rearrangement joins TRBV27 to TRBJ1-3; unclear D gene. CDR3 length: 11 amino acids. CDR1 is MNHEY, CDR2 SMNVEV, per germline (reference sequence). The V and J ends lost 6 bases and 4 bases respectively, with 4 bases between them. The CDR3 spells CASSLGNTIYF. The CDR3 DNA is TGTGCCAGCAGCTTAGGAAACACCATATATTTT.

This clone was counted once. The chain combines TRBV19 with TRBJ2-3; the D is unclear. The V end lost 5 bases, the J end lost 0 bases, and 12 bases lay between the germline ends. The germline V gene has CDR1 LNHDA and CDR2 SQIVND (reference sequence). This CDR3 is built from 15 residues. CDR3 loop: CASSPSTESTDTQYF. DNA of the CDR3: TGTGCCAGTAGTCCCTCGACCGAGAGCACAGATACGCAGTATTTT. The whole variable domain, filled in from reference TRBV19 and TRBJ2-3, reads DGGITQSPKYLFRKEGQNVTLSCEQNLNHDAMYWYRQDPGQGLRLIYYSQIVNDFQKGDIAEGYSVSREKKESFPLTVTSAQKNPTAFYLCASSPSTESTDTQYFGPGTRLTVL.

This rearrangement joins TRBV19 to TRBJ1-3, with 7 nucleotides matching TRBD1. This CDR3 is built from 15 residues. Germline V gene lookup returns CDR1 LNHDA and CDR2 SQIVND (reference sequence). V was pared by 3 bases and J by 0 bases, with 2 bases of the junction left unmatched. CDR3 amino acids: CASSIAGGSGNTIYF. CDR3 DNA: TGTGCCAGTAGTATTGCAGGGGGCTCTGGAAACACCATATATTTT.

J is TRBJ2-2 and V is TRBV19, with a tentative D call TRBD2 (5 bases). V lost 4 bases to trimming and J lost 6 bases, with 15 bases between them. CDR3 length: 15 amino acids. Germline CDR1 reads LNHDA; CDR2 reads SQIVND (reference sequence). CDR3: CASSRRSIAPGELFF. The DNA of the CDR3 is TGTGCCAGTAGTAGGCGGAGCATAGCGCCCGGGGAGCTGTTTTTT.

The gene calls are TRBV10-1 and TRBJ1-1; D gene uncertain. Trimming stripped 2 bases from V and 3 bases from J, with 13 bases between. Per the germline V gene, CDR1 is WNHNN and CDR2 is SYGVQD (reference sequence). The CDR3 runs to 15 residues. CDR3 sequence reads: CASSEPNHPDTEAFF. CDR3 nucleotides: TGCGCCAGCAGTGAGCCAAACCACCCGGACACTGAAGCTTTCTTT.